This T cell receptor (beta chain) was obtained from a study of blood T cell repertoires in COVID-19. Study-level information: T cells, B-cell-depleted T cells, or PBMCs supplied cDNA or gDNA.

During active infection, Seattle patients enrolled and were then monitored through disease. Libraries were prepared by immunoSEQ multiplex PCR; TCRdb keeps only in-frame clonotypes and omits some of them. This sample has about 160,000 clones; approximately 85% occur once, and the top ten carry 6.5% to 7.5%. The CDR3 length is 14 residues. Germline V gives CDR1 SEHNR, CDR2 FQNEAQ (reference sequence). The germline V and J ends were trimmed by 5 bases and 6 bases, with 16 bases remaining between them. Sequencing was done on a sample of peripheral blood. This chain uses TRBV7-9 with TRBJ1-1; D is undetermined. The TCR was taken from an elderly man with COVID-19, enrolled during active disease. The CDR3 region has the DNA TGTGCCAGCAGCCGACTAACCTTTTGGGCTGAAGCTTTCTTT. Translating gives CASSRLTFWAEAFF.